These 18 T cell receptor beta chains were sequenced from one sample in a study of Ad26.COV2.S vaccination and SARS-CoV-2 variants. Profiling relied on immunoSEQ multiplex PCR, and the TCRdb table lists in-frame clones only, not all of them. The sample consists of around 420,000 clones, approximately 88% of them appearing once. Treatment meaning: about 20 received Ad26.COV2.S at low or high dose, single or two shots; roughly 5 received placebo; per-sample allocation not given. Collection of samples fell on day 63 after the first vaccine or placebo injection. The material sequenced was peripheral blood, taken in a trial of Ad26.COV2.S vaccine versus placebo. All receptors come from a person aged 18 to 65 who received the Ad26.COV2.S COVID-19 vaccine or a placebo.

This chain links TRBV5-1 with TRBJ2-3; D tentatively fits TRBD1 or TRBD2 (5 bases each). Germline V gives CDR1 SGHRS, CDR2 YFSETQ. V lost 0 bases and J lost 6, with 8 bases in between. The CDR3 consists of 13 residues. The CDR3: CASSLVGEDTQYF. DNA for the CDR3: TGCGCCAGCAGCTTGGTGGGGGAGGATACGCAGTATTTT.

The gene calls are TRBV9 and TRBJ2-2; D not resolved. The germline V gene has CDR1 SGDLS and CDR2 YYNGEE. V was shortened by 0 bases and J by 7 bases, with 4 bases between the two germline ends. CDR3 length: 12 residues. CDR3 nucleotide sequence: TGTGCCAGCAGCGTAGATAACGGGGAGCTGTTTTTT. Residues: CASSVDNGELFF.

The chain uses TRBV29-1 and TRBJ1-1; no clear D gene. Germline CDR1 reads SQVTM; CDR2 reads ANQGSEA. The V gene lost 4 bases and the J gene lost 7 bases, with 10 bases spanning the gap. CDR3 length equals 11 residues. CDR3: CSVVSGGEAFF. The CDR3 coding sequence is TGCAGCGTTGTATCGGGTGGTGAAGCTTTCTTT.

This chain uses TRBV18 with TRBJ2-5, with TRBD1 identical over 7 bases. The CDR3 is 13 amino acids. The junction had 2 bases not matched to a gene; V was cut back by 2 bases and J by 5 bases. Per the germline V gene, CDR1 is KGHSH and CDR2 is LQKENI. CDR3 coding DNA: TGTGCCAGCTCACCAACAGGGGACGAGACCCAGTACTTC. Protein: CASSPTGDETQYF.

In DNA, the CDR3 is TGTGCCAGTAGTATCGGACAGCCCGATAATTCACCCCTCCACTTT. This codes for CASSIGQPDNSPLHF. The chain recombines TRBV19 with TRBJ1-6, with D maybe TRBD1 (6 bases). The germline CDR1 and CDR2 sequences are LNHDA and SQIVND (reference sequence). The CDR3 loop spans 15 amino acids. Trimming removed 3 bases from V and 5 bases from J, with 11 bases in between.

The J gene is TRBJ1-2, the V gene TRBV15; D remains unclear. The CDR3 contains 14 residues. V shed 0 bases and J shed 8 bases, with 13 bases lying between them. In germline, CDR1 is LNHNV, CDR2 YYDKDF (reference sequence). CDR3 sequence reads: CATSRDRSPGGYTF. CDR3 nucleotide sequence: TGTGCCACCAGCAGAGATCGGAGCCCGGGGGGCTACACCTTC.

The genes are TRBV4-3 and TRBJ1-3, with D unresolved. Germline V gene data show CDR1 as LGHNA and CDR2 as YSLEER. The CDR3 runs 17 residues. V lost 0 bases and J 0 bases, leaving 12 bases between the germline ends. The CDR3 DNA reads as TGCGCCAGCAGCCAAGAGTTCCCTAAGTACTCTGGAAACACCATATATTTT. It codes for CASSQEFPKYSGNTIYF.

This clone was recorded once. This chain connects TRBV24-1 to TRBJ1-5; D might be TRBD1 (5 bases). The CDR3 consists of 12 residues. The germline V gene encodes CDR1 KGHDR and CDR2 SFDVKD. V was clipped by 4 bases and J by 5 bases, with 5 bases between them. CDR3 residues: CATSEGDQPQHF. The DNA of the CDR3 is TGTGCCACCAGTGAGGGGGATCAGCCCCAGCATTTT.

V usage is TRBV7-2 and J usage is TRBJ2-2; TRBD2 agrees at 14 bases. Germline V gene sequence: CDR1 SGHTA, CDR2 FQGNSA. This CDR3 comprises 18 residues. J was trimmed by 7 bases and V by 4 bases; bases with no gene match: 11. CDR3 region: CASSSGLAGASGGGELFF. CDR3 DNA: TGTGCCAGCAGCTCGGGACTAGCGGGGGCCTCAGGGGGCGGGGAGCTGTTTTTT.

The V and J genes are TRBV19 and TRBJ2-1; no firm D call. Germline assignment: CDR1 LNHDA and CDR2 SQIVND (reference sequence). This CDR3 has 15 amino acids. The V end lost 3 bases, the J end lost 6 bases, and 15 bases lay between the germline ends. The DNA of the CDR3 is TGTGCCAGTAGTATTCTTGGCCGCGGTGGCAATGAGCAGTTCTTC. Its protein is CASSILGRGGNEQFF. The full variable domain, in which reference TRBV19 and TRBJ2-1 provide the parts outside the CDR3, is DGGITQSPKYLFRKEGQNVTLSCEQNLNHDAMYWYRQDPGQGLRLIYYSQIVNDFQKGDIAEGYSVSREKKESFPLTVTSAQKNPTAFYLCASSILGRGGNEQFFGPGTRLTVL.

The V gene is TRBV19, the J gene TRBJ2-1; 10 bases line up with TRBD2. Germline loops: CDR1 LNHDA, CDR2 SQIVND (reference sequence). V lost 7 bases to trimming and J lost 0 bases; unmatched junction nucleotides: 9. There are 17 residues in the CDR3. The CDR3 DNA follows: TGTGCCAGTAACGAGCGGGGGGGCTATAGCTCCTACAATGAGCAGTTCTTC. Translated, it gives CASNERGGYSSYNEQFF. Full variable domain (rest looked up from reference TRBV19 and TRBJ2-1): DGGITQSPKYLFRKEGQNVTLSCEQNLNHDAMYWYRQDPGQGLRLIYYSQIVNDFQKGDIAEGYSVSREKKESFPLTVTSAQKNPTAFYLCASNERGGYSSYNEQFFGPGTRLTVL.

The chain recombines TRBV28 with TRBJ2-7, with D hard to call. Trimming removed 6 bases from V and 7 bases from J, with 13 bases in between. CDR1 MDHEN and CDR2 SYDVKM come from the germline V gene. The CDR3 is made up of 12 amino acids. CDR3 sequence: CASSPGYWEQYF. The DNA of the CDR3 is TGTGCCAGCAGCCCCGGGTATTGGGAGCAGTACTTC.

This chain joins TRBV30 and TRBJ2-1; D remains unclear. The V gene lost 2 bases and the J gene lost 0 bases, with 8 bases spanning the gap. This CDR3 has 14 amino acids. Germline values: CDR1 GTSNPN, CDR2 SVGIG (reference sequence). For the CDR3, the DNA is TGTGCCTGGAGTTTGACCAGCTCCTACAATGAGCAGTTCTTC. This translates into CAWSLTSSYNEQFF.

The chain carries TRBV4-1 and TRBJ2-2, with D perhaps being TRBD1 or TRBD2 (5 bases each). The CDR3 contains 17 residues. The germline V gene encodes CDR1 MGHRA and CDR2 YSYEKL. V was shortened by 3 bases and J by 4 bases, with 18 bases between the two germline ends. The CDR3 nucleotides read TGCGCCAGCAGCCAGGGCCTAGCAGGGCCGGGCACCGGGGAGCTGTTTTTT. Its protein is CASSQGLAGPGTGELFF.

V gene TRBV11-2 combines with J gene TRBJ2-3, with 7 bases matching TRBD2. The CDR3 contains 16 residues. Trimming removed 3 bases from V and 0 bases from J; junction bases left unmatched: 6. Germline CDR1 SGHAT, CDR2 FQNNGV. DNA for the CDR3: TGTGCCAGCAGCTTGGGACTAATACCTAGCACAGATACGCAGTATTTT. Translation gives CASSLGLIPSTDTQYF. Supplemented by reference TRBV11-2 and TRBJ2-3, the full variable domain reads EAGVAQSPRYKIIEKRQSVAFWCNPISGHATLYWYQQILGQGPKLLIQFQNNGVVDDSQLPKDRFSAERLKGVDSTLKIQPAKLEDSAVYLCASSLGLIPSTDTQYFGPGTRLTVL.

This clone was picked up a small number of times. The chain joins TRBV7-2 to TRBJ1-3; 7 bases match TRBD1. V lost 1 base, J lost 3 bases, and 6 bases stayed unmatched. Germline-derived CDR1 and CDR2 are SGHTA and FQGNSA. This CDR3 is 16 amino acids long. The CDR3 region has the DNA TGTGCCAGCAGCTTAGTATCCAGGGGGTATGGAAACACCATATATTTT. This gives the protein CASSLVSRGYGNTIYF.

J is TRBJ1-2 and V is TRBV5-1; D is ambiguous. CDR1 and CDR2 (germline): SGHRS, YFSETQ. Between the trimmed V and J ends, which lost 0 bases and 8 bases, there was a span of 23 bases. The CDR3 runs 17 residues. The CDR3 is CASSLERQPPGVRGYTF. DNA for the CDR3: TGCGCCAGCAGCTTGGAACGGCAGCCCCCCGGAGTGCGGGGCTACACCTTC.

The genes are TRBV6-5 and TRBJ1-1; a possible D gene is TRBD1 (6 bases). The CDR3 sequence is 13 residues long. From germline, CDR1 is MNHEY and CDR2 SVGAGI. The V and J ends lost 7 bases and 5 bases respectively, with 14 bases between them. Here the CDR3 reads CASKTGEGTEAFF. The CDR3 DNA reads TGTGCCAGCAAGACAGGCGAGGGGACTGAAGCTTTCTTT.